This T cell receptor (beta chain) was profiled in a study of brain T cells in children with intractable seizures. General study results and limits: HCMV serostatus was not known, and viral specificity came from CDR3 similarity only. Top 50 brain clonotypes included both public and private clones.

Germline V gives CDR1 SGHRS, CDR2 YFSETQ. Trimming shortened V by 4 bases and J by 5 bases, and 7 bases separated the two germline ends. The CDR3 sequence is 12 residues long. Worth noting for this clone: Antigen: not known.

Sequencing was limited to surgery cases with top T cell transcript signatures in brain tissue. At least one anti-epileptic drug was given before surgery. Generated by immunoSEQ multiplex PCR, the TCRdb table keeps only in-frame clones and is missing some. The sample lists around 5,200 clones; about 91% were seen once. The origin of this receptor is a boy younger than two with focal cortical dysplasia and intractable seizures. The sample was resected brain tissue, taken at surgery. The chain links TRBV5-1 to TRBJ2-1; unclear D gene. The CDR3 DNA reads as TGCGCCAGCAGCCCCTTTAACAATGAGCAGTTCTTC. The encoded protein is CASSPFNNEQFF.